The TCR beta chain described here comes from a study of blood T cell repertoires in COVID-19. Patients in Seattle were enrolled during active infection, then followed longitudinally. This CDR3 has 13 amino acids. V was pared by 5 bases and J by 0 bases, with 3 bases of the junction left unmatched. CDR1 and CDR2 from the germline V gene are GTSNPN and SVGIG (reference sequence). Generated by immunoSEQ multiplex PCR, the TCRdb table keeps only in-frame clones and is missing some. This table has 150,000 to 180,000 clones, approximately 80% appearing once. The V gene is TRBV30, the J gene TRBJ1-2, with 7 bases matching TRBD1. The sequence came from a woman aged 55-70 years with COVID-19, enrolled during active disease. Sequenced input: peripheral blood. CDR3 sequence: CAWDRVANYGYTF. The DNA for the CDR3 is TGTGCCTGGGACAGGGTTGCTAACTATGGCTACACCTTC.